This entry lists 18 T cell receptor beta chains sequenced from one sample in a study of Graves' ophthalmopathy and Graves' hyperthyroidism. Transcripts of RNA were the source for amplifying TCR beta CDR3 regions. First-round RT-PCR employed HTBI primers, with a second-round multiplex PCR after it. TCRdb called the multiplex PCR reads again in MiXCR, with one record for every CDR3 protein. The sample comprises approximately 160,000 distinct CDR3 sequences, approximately 40% of which are singletons, and approximately 9% rests with the top ten. Sequenced input: peripheral blood. All receptors come from a man aged 25-45 years with Graves' ophthalmopathy.

J is TRBJ2-2 and V is TRBV11-2; a possible D gene is TRBD1 (5 bases). Germline CDR1 SGHAT, CDR2 FQNNGV. CDR3 length: 16 residues. Trimming shortened V by 2 bases and J by 3 bases, and 13 bases separated the two germline ends. The CDR3 nucleotides are TGTGCCAGCAGCTTAAGGGGAAGAACATACACCGGGGAGCTGTTTTTT. Translating it yields CASSLRGRTYTGELFF.

This clonotype was counted at least ten times. The chain combines TRBV24-1 with TRBJ2-4, with no clear D. Germline V CDR1 and CDR2: KGHDR, SFDVKD. The CDR3 totals 13 residues. Trimming took 6 bases from V and 8 from J, leaving 13 bases between them. The DNA for the CDR3 is TGTGCCACCAGTAACAAGGGTGAGGACATTCAGTACTTC. It codes for CATSNKGEDIQYF.

This clonotype was seen ten or more times. The genes are TRBV12-3 or TRBV12-4 and TRBJ1-2; the D is unclear. The CDR3 length is 12 residues. Trimming left V 5 bases short and J 4 bases short, with 8 bases between. For the CDR3, the DNA is TGTGCCAGCAGTCCCAGGACCTATGGCTACACCTTC. Protein sequence: CASSPRTYGYTF.

This chain uses TRBV5-1 with TRBJ2-7; TRBD2 aligns across 13 bases. Germline assignment: CDR1 SGHRS and CDR2 YFSETQ. Losses at the gene ends were 3 bases for V and 4 bases for J; bases not matched to a gene: 7. The CDR3 is 16 residues long. The CDR3 coding sequence is TGCGCCAGCAGCTCCACCGGACTAGCGGGGGCTTACGAGCAGTACTTC. Protein sequence: CASSSTGLAGAYEQYF.

This clonotype was seen repeatedly, ten times or more. The chain recombines TRBV7-8 with TRBJ1-1, with 7 bases identical to TRBD1. The CDR3 is 15 residues long. Trimming at V came to 4 bases and at J to 4 bases, leaving 9 bases not matched to a gene. The germline V gene has CDR1 SGHVS and CDR2 FQNEAQ. CDR3 sequence: CASSWPSAGGTEAFF. CDR3 bases: TGTGCCAGCAGCTGGCCATCTGCAGGGGGCACTGAAGCTTTCTTT. The full variable domain, with the rest looked up from reference TRBV7-8 and TRBJ1-1, is GAGVSQSPRYKVAKRGQDVALRCDPISGHVSLFWYQQALGQGPEFLTYFQNEAQLDKSGLPSDRFFAERPEGSVSTLKIQRTQQEDSAVYLCASSWPSAGGTEAFFGQGTRLTVV.

This rearrangement joins TRBV3-1 to TRBJ1-1; 12 bases line up with TRBD1. The CDR3 covers 14 residues. The V gene end was trimmed by 7 bases and the J gene end by 11 bases; junction bases not matched to a gene: 11. Germline V gives CDR1 LGHDT, CDR2 YNNKEL (reference sequence). The CDR3 spells CASIRSGQGAPAFF. In nucleotides, the CDR3 is TGTGCCAGCATCAGATCGGGACAGGGGGCGCCGGCTTTCTTT.

The V gene is TRBV28, the J gene TRBJ2-7, with D tentatively TRBD1 (5 bases). The V gene's germline CDR1 is MDHEN and CDR2 SYDVKM. The CDR3 spans 14 residues. Trimming removed 6 bases at V and 3 bases at J, with 15 bases between. Written as DNA, the CDR3 is TGTGCCAGCAGCGAAGCAGGGTATGGCTACGAGCAGTACTTC. It translates to CASSEAGYGYEQYF.

This clonotype came up many times. The rearrangement joins TRBV10-3 to TRBJ1-5; unclear D gene. This CDR3 region has 15 residues. V lost 4 bases and J 4 bases, leaving 14 bases between the germline ends. CDR1 ENHRY and CDR2 SYGVKD come from the germline V gene. CDR3 protein: CAISVLAGPNQPQHF. DNA of the CDR3: TGTGCCATCAGTGTTCTCGCAGGTCCAAATCAGCCCCAGCATTTT.

V gene TRBV12-3 or TRBV12-4 combines with J gene TRBJ1-5; perhaps TRBD1 as D (5 bases). This CDR3 is 15 amino acids long. V was trimmed by 6 bases and J by 7 bases, leaving 19 bases between them. The DNA for the CDR3 is TGTGCCAGCAGACTGGGCGGGCAGGGAGGGCAGCCCCAGCATTTT. It encodes CASRLGGQGGQPQHF.

This clonotype was observed many times. The chain recombines TRBV20-1 with TRBJ2-7; unclear D gene. Germline V lookup: CDR1 DFQATT, CDR2 SNEGSKA (reference sequence). The CDR3 totals 12 residues. The V gene lost 1 base and the J gene lost 0 bases, with 4 bases spanning the gap. CDR3 protein: CSARGSSYEQYF. The CDR3 DNA sequence: TGCAGTGCTAGAGGGAGCTCCTACGAGCAGTACTTC.

This clonotype was counted many times. The chain employs TRBV11-1 and TRBJ2-5; TRBD1 matches at 8 bases. This CDR3 has 18 residues. The V segment lost 5 bases and the J segment 5 bases; nucleotides outside the gene matches: 19. Germline lookup yields CDR1 SGHAT and CDR2 FQDESV (reference sequence). CDR3 residues: CASSRLGDLQGAGETQYF. As DNA, the CDR3 is TGTGCCAGCAGCCGGCTGGGTGACCTGCAGGGGGCCGGGGAGACCCAGTACTTC.

The V and J genes are TRBV7-2 and TRBJ1-1; D call uncertain. V shed 7 bases and J shed 5 bases, with 11 bases lying between them. CDR1 SGHTA and CDR2 FQGNSA come from the germline V gene. The CDR3 length is 12 residues. In DNA, the CDR3 is TGTGCCAGCAAACACGACGGGACTGAAGCTTTCTTT. Amino acid sequence: CASKHDGTEAFF.

The chain uses TRBV20-1 and TRBJ2-5, with 15 bases that match TRBD2. The V gene end was trimmed by 4 bases and the J gene end by 4 bases; junction bases not matched to a gene: 7. From germline, CDR1 is DFQATT and CDR2 SNEGSKA (reference sequence). This CDR3 region has 16 residues. CDR3: CSAKGTSGRNGETQYF. CDR3 DNA sequence: TGCAGTGCTAAAGGGACTAGCGGGAGGAACGGAGAGACCCAGTACTTC.

This clonotype was detected ten times or more. J is TRBJ1-1 and V is TRBV5-1; D is ambiguous. CDR1 and CDR2 (germline): SGHRS, YFSETQ. This CDR3 is built from 14 residues. Trimming cost V 2 bases and J 0 bases, with 8 bases left between them. CDR3 amino acids: CASSLTVMNTEAFF. Here the CDR3 DNA reads TGCGCCAGCAGCTTAACGGTTATGAACACTGAAGCTTTCTTT. Using reference TRBV5-1 and TRBJ1-1 for the parts outside the CDR3, the full variable domain is KAGVTQTPRYLIKTRGQQVTLSCSPISGHRSVSWYQQTPGQGLQFLFEYFSETQRNKGNFPGRFSGRQFSNSRSEMNVSTLELGDSALYLCASSLTVMNTEAFFGQGTRLTVV.

The chain links TRBV7-2 to TRBJ2-5; the match to TRBD1 covers 8 bases. J gave up 2 bases and V 8 bases, and 1 base lay outside the gene matches. The CDR3 covers 12 residues. CDR1 and CDR2 from the germline V gene are SGHTA and FQGNSA. The CDR3 DNA reads as TGTGCCAGCGGACAGGGACAAGAGACCCAGTACTTC. Translating gives CASGQGQETQYF.

The rearrangement links TRBV7-2 to TRBJ1-1, with D perhaps TRBD1 (6 bases). The V gene's germline CDR1 is SGHTA and CDR2 FQGNSA. The CDR3 contains 15 residues. Trimming removed 3 bases at V and 0 bases at J, with 11 bases between. Here the CDR3 DNA reads TGTGCCAGCAGCTTTAACAGGGACCTGAACACTGAAGCTTTCTTT. This codes for CASSFNRDLNTEAFF.

The gene calls are TRBV28 and TRBJ2-5; D may be TRBD1 or TRBD2 (5 bases each). Trimming removed 2 bases at V and 1 base at J, with 11 bases between. The CDR3 extends over 15 amino acids. Germline V lookup: CDR1 MDHEN, CDR2 SYDVKM. Here the CDR3 reads CASSLRDGLQETQYF. The CDR3 bases are TGTGCCAGCAGTTTAAGGGACGGCCTCCAAGAGACCCAGTACTTC.

V usage is TRBV28 and J usage is TRBJ2-2; D ambiguous. This CDR3 contains 14 residues. V was shortened by 2 bases and J by 5 bases, with 9 bases between the two germline ends. Germline V gene data show CDR1 as MDHEN and CDR2 as SYDVKM. CDR3 sequence (DNA): TGTGCCAGCAGTTTAAGTCCGGAAACCGGGGAGCTGTTTTTT. This gives the protein CASSLSPETGELFF.